This T cell receptor beta chain derives from a study of cytomegalovirus exposure and HLA in healthy donors. Study-level findings and limits: Later, an analysis showed that TCR beta chains associated with HLA were more clonally expanded than others that were equally common. The Asian-associated ancestry cluster reportedly had fewer N-insertions than the roughly 720-donor mean in a later analysis. Several top significant clusters appeared, in a later analysis, to be linked to common viral pathogens.

The PCR had 60 Vbeta and 13 Jbeta primers. Using immunoSEQ multiplex PCR, the repertoire was profiled, and TCRdb retains in-frame clones only, with some absent. The repertoire table contains 200,000 or so clones. The CDR3 is 14 amino acids. Remarks on this clone: Its specificity is not known.

The sequenced material came from PBMCs. This chain connects TRBV21-1 to TRBJ2-7; TRBD2 is the table's D call and was not checked against the DNA. TRBV21-1 is assigned pseudogene status. This TCR was sampled from a boy aged 10-17 years in good health and CMV-seronegative. CDR3 sequence reads: CASNPRLAGYEQYF. CDR3 coding DNA: TGTGCCAGCAACCCCCGACTGGCGGGCTACGAGCAGTACTTC.